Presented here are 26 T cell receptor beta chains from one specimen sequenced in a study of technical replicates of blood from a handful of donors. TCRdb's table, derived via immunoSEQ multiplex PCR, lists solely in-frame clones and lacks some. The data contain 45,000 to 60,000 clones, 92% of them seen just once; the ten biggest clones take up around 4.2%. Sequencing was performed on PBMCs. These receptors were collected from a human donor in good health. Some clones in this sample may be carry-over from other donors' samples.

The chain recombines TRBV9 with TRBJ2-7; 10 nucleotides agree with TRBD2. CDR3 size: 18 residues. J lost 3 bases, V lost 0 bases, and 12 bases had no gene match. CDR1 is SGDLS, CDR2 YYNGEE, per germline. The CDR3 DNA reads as TGTGCCAGCAGCGTAGAGCTAGCGGGAGCAGTCTTATTCTACGAGCAGTACTTC. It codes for CASSVELAGAVLFYEQYF.

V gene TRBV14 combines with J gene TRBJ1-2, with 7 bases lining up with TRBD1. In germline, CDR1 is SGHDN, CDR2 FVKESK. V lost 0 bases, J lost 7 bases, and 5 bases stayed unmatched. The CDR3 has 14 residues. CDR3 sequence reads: CASSQDNRGSGYTF. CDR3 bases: TGTGCCAGCAGCCAAGACAACAGGGGAAGTGGCTACACCTTC.

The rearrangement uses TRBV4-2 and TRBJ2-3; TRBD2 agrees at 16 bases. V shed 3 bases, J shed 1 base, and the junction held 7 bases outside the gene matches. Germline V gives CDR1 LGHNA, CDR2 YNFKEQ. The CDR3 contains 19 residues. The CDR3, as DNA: TGTGCCAGCAGCCACGAGGGGGGACTAGCGGGGGGGCGCACAGATACGCAGTATTTT. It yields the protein CASSHEGGLAGGRTDTQYF.

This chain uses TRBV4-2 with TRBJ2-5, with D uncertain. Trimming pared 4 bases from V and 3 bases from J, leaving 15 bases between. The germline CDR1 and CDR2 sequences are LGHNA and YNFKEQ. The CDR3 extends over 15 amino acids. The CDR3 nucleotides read TGTGCCAGCAGCCTTCCAGGAATCCCAAAAGAGACCCAGTACTTC. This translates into CASSLPGIPKETQYF.

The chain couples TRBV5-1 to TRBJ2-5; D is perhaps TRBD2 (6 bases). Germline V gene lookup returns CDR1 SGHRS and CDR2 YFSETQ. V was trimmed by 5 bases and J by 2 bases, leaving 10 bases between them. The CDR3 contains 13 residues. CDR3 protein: CASSFSGQETQYF. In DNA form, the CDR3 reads TGCGCCAGCAGTTTTAGCGGACAAGAGACCCAGTACTTC.

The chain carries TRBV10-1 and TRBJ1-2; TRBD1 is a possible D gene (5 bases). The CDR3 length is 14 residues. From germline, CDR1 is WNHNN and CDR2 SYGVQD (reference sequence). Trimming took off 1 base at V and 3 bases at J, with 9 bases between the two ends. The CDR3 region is CASSEFRRDYGYTF. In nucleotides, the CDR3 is TGCGCCAGCAGTGAGTTCCGCAGGGACTATGGCTACACCTTC.

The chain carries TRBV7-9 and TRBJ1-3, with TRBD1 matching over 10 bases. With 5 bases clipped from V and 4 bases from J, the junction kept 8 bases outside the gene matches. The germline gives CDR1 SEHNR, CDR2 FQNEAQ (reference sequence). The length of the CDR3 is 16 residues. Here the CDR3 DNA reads TGTGCCAGCAGCCCGCGGGGACAGGGGTTCGGAAACACCATATATTTT. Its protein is CASSPRGQGFGNTIYF.

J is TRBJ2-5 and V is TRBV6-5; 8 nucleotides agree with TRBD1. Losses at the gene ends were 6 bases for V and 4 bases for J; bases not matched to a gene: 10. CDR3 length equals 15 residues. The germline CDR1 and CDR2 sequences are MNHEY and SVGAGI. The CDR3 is CASRLETGVRETQYF. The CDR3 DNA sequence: TGTGCCAGCAGGCTAGAGACAGGGGTGAGAGAGACCCAGTACTTC.

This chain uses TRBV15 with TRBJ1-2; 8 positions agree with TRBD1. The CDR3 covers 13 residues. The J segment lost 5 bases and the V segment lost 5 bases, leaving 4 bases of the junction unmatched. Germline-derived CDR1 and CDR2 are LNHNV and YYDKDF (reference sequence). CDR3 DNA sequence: TGTGCCACCAGCTCGCGGACAGGGTATGGCTACACCTTC. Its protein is CATSSRTGYGYTF.

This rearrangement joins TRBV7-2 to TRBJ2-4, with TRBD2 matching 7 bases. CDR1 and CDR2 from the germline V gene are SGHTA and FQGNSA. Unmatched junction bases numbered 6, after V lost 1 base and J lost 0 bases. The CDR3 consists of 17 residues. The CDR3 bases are TGTGCCAGCAGCTTAGTGGGGCTAGCGGTAGCCAAAAACATTCAGTACTTC. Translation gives CASSLVGLAVAKNIQYF. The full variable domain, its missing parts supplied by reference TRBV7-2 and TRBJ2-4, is GAGVSQSPSNKVTEKGKDVELRCDPISGHTALYWYRQSLGQGLEFLIYFQGNSAPDKSGLPSDRFSAERTGGSVSTLTIQRTQQEDSAVYLCASSLVGLAVAKNIQYFGAGTRLSVL.

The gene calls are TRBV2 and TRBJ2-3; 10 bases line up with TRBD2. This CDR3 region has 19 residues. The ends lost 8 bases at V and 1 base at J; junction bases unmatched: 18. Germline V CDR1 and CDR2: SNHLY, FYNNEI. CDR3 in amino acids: CASGTQISPGTSGTDTQYF. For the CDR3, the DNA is TGTGCCAGCGGGACTCAAATTAGTCCCGGGACTAGCGGCACAGATACGCAGTATTTT.

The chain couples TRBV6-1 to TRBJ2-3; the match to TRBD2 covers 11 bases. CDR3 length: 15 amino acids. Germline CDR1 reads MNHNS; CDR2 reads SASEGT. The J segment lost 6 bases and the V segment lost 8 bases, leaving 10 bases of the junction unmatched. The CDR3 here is CASAPTSGRLDTQYF. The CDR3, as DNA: TGTGCCAGCGCCCCCACTAGCGGGAGATTGGATACGCAGTATTTT.

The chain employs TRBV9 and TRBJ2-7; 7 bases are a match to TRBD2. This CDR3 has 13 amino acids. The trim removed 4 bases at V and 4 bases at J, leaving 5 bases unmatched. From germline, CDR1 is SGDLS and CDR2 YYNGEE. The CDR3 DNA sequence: TGTGCCAGCAGCACGGCGGGAGTGTACGAGCAGTACTTC. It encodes CASSTAGVYEQYF.

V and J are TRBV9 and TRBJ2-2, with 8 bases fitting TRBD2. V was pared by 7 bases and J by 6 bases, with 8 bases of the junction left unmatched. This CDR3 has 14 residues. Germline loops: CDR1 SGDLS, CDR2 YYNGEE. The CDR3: CASRREGESGELFF. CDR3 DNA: TGTGCCAGCCGCCGGGAGGGAGAGTCCGGGGAGCTGTTTTTT.

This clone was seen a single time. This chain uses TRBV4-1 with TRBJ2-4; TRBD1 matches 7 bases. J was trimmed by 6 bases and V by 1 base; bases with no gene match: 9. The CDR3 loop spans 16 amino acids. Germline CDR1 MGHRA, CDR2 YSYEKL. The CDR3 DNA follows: TGCGCCAGCAGCCAAGTCGGGCAGGGGGATCGAAACATTCAGTACTTC. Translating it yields CASSQVGQGDRNIQYF.

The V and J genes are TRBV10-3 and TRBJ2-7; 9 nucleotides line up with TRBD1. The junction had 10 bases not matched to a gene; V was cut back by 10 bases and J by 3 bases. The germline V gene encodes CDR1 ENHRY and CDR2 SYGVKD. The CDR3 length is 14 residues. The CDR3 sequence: CASKPGQGHYEQYF. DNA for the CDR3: TGTGCCAGCAAACCGGGACAGGGACACTACGAGCAGTACTTC.

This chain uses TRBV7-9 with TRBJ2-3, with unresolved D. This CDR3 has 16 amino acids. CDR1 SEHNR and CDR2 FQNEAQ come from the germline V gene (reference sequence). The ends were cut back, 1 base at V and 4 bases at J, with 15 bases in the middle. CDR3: CASSLGVAAPADTQYF. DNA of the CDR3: TGTGCCAGCAGCTTAGGAGTCGCGGCCCCCGCAGATACGCAGTATTTT.

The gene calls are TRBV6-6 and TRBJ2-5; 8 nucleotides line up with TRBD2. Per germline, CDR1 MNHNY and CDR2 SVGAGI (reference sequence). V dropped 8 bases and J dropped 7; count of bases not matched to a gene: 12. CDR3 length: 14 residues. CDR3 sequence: CASGPRGRGGTQYF. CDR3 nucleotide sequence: TGTGCCAGCGGTCCGAGGGGCCGGGGGGGGACCCAGTACTTC.

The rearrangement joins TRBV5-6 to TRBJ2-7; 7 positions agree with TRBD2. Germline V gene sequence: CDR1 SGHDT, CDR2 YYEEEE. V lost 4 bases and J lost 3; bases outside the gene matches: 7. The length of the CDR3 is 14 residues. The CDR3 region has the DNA TGTGCCAGCAGCCCAGCGGGACGGTACTACGAGCAGTACTTC. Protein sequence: CASSPAGRYYEQYF.

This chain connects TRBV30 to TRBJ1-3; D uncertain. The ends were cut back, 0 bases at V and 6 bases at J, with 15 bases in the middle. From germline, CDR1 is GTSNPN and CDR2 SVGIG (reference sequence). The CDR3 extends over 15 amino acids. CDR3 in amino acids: CAWSVTGIGLNTIYF. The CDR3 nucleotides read TGTGCCTGGAGTGTAACGGGAATTGGACTAAACACCATATATTTT.

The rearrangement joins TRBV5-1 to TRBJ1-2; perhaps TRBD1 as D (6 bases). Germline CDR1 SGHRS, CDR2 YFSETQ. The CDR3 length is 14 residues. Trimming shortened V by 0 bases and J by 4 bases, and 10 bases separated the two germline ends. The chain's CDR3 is CASSLGQGSYGYTF. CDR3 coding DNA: TGCGCCAGCAGCTTGGGGCAGGGGTCCTATGGCTACACCTTC.

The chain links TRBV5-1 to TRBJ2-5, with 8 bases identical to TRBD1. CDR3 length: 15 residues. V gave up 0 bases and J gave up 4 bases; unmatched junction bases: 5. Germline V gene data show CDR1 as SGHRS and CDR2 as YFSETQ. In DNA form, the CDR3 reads TGCGCCAGCAGCTTGGGGGACAGGTTAGGAGAGACCCAGTACTTC. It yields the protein CASSLGDRLGETQYF. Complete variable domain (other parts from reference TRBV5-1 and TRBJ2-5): KAGVTQTPRYLIKTRGQQVTLSCSPISGHRSVSWYQQTPGQGLQFLFEYFSETQRNKGNFPGRFSGRQFSNSRSEMNVSTLELGDSALYLCASSLGDRLGETQYFGPGTRLLVL.

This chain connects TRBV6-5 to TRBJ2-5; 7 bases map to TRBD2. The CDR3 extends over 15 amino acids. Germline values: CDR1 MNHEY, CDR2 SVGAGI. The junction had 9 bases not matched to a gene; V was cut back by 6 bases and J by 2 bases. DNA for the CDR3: TGTGCCAGCAGGACGAGCGGGACCCCACAAGAGACCCAGTACTTC. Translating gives CASRTSGTPQETQYF.

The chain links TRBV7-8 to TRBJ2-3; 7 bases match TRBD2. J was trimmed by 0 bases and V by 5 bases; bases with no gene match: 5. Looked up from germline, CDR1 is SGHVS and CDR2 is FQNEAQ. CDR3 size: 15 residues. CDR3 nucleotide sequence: TGTGCCAGCAGCGAGGAGCGGGATAGCACAGATACGCAGTATTTT. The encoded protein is CASSEERDSTDTQYF.

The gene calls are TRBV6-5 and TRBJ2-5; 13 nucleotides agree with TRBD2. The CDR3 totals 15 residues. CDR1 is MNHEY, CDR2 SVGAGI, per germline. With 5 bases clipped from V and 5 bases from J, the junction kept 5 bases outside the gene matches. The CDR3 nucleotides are TGTGCCAGCAGTACGGGACTAGCGGGATCGGAGACCCAGTACTTC. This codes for CASSTGLAGSETQYF.

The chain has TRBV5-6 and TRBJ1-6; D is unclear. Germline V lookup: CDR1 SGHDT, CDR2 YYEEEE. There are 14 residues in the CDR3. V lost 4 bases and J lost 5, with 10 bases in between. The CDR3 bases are TGTGCCAGCAGCCGAACAGATAATAATTCACCCCTCCACTTT. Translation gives CASSRTDNNSPLHF.